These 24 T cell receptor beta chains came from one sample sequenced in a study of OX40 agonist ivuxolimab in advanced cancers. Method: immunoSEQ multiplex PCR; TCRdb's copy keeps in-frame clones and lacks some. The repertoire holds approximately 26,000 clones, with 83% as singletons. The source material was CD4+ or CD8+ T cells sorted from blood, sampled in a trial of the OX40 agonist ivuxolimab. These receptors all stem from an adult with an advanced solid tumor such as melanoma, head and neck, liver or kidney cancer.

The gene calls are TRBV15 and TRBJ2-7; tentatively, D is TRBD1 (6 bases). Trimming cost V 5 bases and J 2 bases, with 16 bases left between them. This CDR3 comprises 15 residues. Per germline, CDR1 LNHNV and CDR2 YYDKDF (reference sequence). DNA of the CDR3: TGTGCCACCAGCCTAAACCGGGACACTCCCTACGAGCAGTACTTC. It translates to CATSLNRDTPYEQYF.

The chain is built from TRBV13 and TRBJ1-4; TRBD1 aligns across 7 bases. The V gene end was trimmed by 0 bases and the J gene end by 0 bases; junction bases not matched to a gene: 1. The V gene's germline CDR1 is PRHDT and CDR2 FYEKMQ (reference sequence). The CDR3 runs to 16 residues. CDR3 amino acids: CASSLGTGATNEKLFF. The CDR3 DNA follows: TGTGCCAGCAGCTTAGGAACAGGGGCAACTAATGAAAAACTGTTTTTT. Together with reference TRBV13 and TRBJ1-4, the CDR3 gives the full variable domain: AAGVIQSPRHLIKEKRETATLKCYPIPRHDTVYWYQQGPGQDPQFLISFYEKMQSDKGSIPDRFSAQQFSDYHSELNMSSLELGDSALYFCASSLGTGATNEKLFFGSGTQLSVL.

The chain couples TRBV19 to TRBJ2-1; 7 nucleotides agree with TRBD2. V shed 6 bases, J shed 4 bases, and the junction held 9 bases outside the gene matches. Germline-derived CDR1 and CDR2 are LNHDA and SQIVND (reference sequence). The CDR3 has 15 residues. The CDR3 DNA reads TGTGCCAGTAGCTGGGGGGGGTCTACGTACAATGAGCAGTTCTTC. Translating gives CASSWGGSTYNEQFF.

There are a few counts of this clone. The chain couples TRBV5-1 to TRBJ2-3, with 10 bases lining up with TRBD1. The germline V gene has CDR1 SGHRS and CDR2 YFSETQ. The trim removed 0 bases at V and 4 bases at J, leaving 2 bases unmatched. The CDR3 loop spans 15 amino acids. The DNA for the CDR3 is TGCGCCAGCAGCTTGGAGGGACAGGGGTCAGATACGCAGTATTTT. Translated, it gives CASSLEGQGSDTQYF.

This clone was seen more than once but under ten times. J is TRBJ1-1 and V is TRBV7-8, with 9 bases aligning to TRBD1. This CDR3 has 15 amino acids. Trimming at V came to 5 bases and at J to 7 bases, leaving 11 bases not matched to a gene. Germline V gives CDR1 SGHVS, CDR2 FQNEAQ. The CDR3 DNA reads TGTGCCAGCAGCGCCGGGACAGGGAGGTTTGGTGAAGCTTTCTTT. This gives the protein CASSAGTGRFGEAFF.

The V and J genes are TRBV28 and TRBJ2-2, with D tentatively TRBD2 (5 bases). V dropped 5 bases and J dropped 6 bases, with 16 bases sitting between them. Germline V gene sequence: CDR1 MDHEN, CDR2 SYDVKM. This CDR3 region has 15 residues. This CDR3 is CASSPLGEGSGELFF. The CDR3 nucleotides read TGTGCCAGCAGTCCCCTCGGGGAAGGGTCCGGGGAGCTGTTTTTT.

CDR3 nucleotides: TGTGCCAGCAGCTTAGAGATTGATTTCAGAGTATCCTATAATTCACCCCTCCACTTT. It encodes CASSLEIDFRVSYNSPLHF. V gene TRBV11-2 combines with J gene TRBJ1-6; no clear D. Trimming cost V 0 bases and J 1 base, with 16 bases left between them. Germline V gene data show CDR1 as SGHAT and CDR2 as FQNNGV. The CDR3 consists of 19 residues. Using reference TRBV11-2 and TRBJ1-6 for the parts outside the CDR3, the full variable domain is EAGVAQSPRYKIIEKRQSVAFWCNPISGHATLYWYQQILGQGPKLLIQFQNNGVVDDSQLPKDRFSAERLKGVDSTLKIQPAKLEDSAVYLCASSLEIDFRVSYNSPLHFGNGTRLTVT.

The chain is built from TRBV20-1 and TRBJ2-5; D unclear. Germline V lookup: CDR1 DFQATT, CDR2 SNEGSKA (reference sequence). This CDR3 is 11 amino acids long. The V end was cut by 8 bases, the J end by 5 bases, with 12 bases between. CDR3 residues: CSSSLGETQYF. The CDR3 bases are TGCAGTTCCTCCCTCGGGGAGACCCAGTACTTC.

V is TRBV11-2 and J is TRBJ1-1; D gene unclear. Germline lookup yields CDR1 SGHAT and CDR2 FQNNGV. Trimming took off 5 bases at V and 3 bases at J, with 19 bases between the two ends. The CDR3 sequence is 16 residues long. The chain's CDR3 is CASSPPHTGPHTEAFF. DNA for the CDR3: TGTGCCAGCAGCCCGCCCCACACTGGCCCCCACACTGAAGCTTTCTTT.

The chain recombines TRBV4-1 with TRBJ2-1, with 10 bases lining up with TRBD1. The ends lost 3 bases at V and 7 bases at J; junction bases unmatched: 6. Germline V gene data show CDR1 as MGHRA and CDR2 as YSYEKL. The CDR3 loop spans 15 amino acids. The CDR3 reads CASSHRQGAFNEQFF. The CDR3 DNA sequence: TGCGCCAGCAGCCATAGACAGGGGGCTTTTAATGAGCAGTTCTTC.

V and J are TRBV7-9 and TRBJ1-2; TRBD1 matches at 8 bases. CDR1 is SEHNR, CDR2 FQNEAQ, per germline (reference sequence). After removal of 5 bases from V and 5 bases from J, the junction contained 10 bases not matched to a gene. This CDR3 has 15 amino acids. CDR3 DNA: TGTGCCAGCAGCCCTCCGGACAGGGCCGTATATGGCTACACCTTC. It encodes CASSPPDRAVYGYTF.

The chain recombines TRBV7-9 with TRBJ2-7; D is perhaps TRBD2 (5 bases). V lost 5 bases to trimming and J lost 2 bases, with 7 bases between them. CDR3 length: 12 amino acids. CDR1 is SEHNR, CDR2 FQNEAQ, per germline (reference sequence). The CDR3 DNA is TGTGCCAGCAGCCCCGGGACCTACGAGCAGTACTTC. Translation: CASSPGTYEQYF.

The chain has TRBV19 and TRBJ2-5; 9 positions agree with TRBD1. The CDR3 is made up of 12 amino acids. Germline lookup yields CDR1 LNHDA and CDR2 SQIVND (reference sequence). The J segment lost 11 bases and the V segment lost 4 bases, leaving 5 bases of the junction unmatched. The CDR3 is CASSKGQGEQYF. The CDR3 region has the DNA TGTGCCAGTAGTAAGGGACAGGGAGAGCAGTACTTC. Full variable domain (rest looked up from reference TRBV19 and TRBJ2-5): DGGITQSPKYLFRKEGQNVTLSCEQNLNHDAMYWYRQDPGQGLRLIYYSQIVNDFQKGDIAEGYSVSREKKESFPLTVTSAQKNPTAFYLCASSKGQGEQYFGPGTRLLVL.

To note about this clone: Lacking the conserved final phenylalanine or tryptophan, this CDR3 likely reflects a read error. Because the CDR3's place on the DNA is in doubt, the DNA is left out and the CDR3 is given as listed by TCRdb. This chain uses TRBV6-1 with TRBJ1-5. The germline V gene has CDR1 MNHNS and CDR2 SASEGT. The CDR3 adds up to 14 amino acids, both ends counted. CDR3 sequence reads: CATSESVLNQPQPL.

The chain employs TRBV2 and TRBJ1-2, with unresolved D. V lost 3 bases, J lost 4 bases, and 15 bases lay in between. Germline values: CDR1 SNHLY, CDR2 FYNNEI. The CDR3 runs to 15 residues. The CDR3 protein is CASSEDNSSLYGYTF. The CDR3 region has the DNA TGTGCCAGCAGTGAGGATAATTCAAGCCTCTATGGCTACACCTTC.

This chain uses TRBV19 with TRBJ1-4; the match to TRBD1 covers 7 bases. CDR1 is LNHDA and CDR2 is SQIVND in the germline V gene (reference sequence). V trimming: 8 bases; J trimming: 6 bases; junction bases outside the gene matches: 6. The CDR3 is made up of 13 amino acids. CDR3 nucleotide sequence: TGTGCCAGTGAAGGACAGGTGGATGAAAAACTGTTTTTT. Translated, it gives CASEGQVDEKLFF.

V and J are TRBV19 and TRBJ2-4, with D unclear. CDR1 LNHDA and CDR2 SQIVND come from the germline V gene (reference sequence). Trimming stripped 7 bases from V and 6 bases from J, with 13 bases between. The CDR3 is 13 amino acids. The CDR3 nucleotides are TGTGCCAGTACCCCCCCTGGAATAAACATTCAGTACTTC. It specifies CASTPPGINIQYF.

The CDR3 nucleotides read TGCGCCAGCAGCTTGGTAGGGCAGGGTGTTGACGAGCAGTACTTC. Protein product: CASSLVGQGVDEQYF. The gene calls are TRBV5-1 and TRBJ2-7; the D gene is possibly TRBD1 (5 bases). Trimming stripped 0 bases from V and 5 bases from J, with 15 bases between. CDR1 is SGHRS and CDR2 is YFSETQ in the germline V gene. This CDR3 spans 15 amino acids.

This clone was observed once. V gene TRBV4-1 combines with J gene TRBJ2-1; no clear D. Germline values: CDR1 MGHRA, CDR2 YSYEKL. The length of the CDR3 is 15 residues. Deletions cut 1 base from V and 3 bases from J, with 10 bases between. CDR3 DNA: TGCGCCAGCAGCCAAGGCTTTACGGTCTACAATGAGCAGTTCTTC. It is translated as CASSQGFTVYNEQFF.

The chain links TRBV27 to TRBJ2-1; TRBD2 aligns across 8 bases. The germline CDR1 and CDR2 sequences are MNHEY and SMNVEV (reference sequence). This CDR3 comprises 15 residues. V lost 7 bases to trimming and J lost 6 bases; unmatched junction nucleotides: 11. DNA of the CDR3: TGTGCCAGCATCCCCCTCAGCGGGGGTCTCAATGAGCAGTTCTTC. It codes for CASIPLSGGLNEQFF.

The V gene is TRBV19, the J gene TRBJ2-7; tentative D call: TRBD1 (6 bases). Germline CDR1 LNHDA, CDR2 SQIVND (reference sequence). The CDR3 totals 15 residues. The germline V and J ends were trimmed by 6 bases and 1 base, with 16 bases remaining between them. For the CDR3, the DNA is TGTGCCAGTAGCCTTAAGGACAGCCGATCCTACGAGCAGTACTTC. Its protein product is CASSLKDSRSYEQYF.

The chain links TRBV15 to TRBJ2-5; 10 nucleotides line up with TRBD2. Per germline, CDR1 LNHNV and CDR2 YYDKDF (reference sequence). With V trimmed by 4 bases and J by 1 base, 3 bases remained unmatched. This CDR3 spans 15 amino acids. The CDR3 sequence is CATSISGGPQETQYF. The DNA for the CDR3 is TGTGCCACCAGCATTAGCGGGGGGCCCCAAGAGACCCAGTACTTC.

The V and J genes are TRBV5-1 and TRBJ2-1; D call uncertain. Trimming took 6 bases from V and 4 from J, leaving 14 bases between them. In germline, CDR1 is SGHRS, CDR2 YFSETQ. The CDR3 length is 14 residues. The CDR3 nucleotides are TGCGCCAGCAACAGTCAGGAGACTTACAATGAGCAGTTCTTC. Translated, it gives CASNSQETYNEQFF.

In DNA form, the CDR3 reads TGTGCCAGCAGTGAATACAGCGGGGCTGATCAGCCCCAGCATTTT. Its protein product is CASSEYSGADQPQHF. The V call is TRBV6-1, the J call TRBJ1-5; maybe TRBD1 (5 bases). Germline V gene data show CDR1 as MNHNS and CDR2 as SASEGT. The CDR3 has 15 amino acids. Trimming removed 2 bases from V and 5 bases from J, with 13 bases in between.